This is a list of T cell receptor beta chains from one sample in a study of T cell changes during pregnancy in multiple sclerosis. Sequencing was performed with immunoSEQ multiplex PCR; in TCRdb, only in-frame clones are kept and a portion is missing. The sample consists of under 85,000 clones, less than 95% of them appearing once. Sequenced material: peripheral blood, taken in the third trimester of pregnancy. The receptors derive from a female donor with multiple sclerosis, enrolled in a pregnancy study. CDR3s include the opening cysteine and the closing phenylalanine or tryptophan. A D gene is named only where the DNA matches it firmly. Only some rows state a clone size, as once, few, many or a class for expanded clones.

-	TRBV18	TRBJ1-3	-	CASSPKGGGTSGNTIYF	TGTGCCAGCTCACCTAAGGGCGGCGGGACCTCTGGAAACACCATATATTTT
-	TRBV6-5	TRBJ2-5	TRBD2	CASSRPGLEETQYF	TGTGCCAGCAGCAGACCGGGACTAGAAGAGACCCAGTACTTC
-	TRBV9	TRBJ1-3	-	CASSLGQSGNTIYF	TGTGCCAGCAGCTTAGGGCAATCTGGAAACACCATATATTTT
-	TRBV6-5	TRBJ1-2	-	CASGEVRGYTF	TGTGCCAGCGGGGAGGTGAGAGGCTACACCTTC
once	TRBV27	TRBJ2-1	TRBD2	CASRGTSLNEQFF	TGTGCCAGCAGAGGGACTAGTCTCAATGAGCAGTTCTTC
-	TRBV4-1	TRBJ2-2	-	CASSQGLNTGELFF	TGCGCCAGCAGCCAAGGACTCAACACCGGGGAGCTGTTTTTT
-	TRBV19	TRBJ1-5	-	CASSIGQGGQPQHF	TGTGCCAGTAGTATAGGGCAGGGTGGACAGCCCCAGCATTTT
-	TRBV6-5	TRBJ1-5	-	CASSYSIEQPQHF	TGTGCCAGCAGTTACTCGATAGAACAGCCCCAGCATTTT
-	TRBV18	TRBJ2-7	TRBD1	CASSPTKGAYYEQYF	TGTGCCAGCTCACCAACCAAGGGGGCGTACTACGAGCAGTACTTC
-	TRBV27	TRBJ1-2	TRBD1	CASSSTGRNNYGYTF	TGTGCCAGCAGTTCGACAGGGAGGAACAACTATGGCTACACCTTC
-	TRBV4-2	TRBJ2-2	TRBD1	CASSSRGRNTGELFF	TGTGCCAGCTCGTCCAGGGGGCGTAACACCGGGGAGCTGTTTTTT
-	TRBV7-9	TRBJ2-5	TRBD2	CASHIAGGPQETQYF	TGTGCCAGCCATATAGCGGGGGGGCCCCAAGAGACCCAGTACTTC
-	TRBV2	TRBJ2-3	-	CASRSRPAGTKGDTQYF	TGTGCCAGCAGATCCCGACCGGCGGGAACGAAGGGAGATACGCAGTATTTT
-	TRBV5-6	TRBJ1-1	TRBD1	CASSVRDRIMNTEAFF	TGTGCCAGCAGCGTCCGGGACAGAATCATGAACACTGAAGCTTTCTTT
-	TRBV5-6	TRBJ2-5	TRBD1	CASSSTGGETQYF	TGTGCCAGCAGCTCGACAGGGGGTGAGACCCAGTACTTC
-	TRBV19	TRBJ1-2	-	CASSIHFDYGYTF	TGTGCCAGTAGTATACACTTTGACTATGGCTACACCTTC
-	TRBV7-2	TRBJ1-1	-	CASSFAPPQRRNTEAFF	TGTGCCAGCAGCTTTGCTCCCCCCCAGAGGAGGAACACTGAAGCTTTCTTT
-	TRBV11-2	TRBJ2-7	-	CASSSREGPGGEQYF	TGTGCCAGCAGCTCCCGCGAAGGGCCCGGAGGCGAGCAGTACTTC
-	TRBV2	TRBJ2-5	-	CASSARGSETQYF	TGTGCCAGCAGTGCGAGGGGGTCCGAGACCCAGTACTTC
-	TRBV25-1	TRBJ1-1	-	CASSRRATEAFF	TGTGCCAGCAGTAGGAGGGCCACTGAAGCTTTCTTT
-	TRBV5-5	TRBJ2-7	-	CASRGATGPNEQYF	TGTGCCAGCAGAGGGGCGACAGGACCTAACGAGCAGTACTTC
-	TRBV4-2	TRBJ2-7	TRBD2	CASQLAGGTYEQYF	TGTGCCAGCCAACTAGCGGGGGGCACCTACGAGCAGTACTTC
-	TRBV7-3	TRBJ2-1	-	CASSLNTGGNEQFF	TGTGCCAGCAGCTTAAATACCGGGGGCAATGAGCAGTTCTTC
once	TRBV5-5	TRBJ1-5	-	CASSLNSYSNQPQHF	TGTGCCAGCAGCTTGAACAGTTATAGCAATCAGCCCCAGCATTTT
-	TRBV7-9	TRBJ1-1	-	CASSAQPRRGNTEAFF	TGTGCCAGCAGCGCCCAACCTCGCCGGGGGAACACTGAAGCTTTCTTT
-	TRBV19	TRBJ2-3	-	CASTPQGLTNLDTQYF	TGTGCCAGTACCCCCCAGGGGTTAACCAATTTAGATACGCAGTATTTT
-	TRBV7-9	TRBJ1-1	-	CASSQNTGLVEAFF	TGTGCCAGCAGCCAAAACACAGGGCTAGTTGAAGCTTTCTTT
-	TRBV25-1	TRBJ1-2	-	CASSEWGRANYGYTF	TGTGCCAGCAGTGAATGGGGGAGGGCTAACTATGGCTACACCTTC
-	TRBV18	TRBJ1-2	-	CASSPPGGASDGYTF	TGTGCCAGCTCACCCCCGGGGGGGGCTAGTGATGGCTACACCTTC
once	TRBV30	TRBJ1-5	-	CAWSVRGGWGQPQHF	TGTGCCTGGAGTGTACGTGGGGGCTGGGGACAGCCCCAGCATTTT
few	TRBV19	TRBJ1-6	-	CASRGSGWNSPLHF	TGTGCCAGTAGGGGGAGCGGTTGGAATTCACCCCTCCACTTT
-	TRBV7-3	TRBJ2-7	TRBD1	CASSRDRDRAYEQYF	TGTGCCAGCAGTCGCGACCGGGACAGGGCCTACGAGCAGTACTTC
few	TRBV30	TRBJ1-6	TRBD1	CAWITGDRDGSPLHF	TGTGCCTGGATAACAGGGGACAGGGACGGCTCACCCCTCCACTTT
-	TRBV18	TRBJ2-4	TRBD1	CASSPDRVAKNIQYF	TGTGCCAGCTCACCGGACAGGGTAGCCAAAAACATTCAGTACTTC
-	TRBV6-4	TRBJ2-5	TRBD2	CASSKAGGAQETQYF	TGTGCCAGCAGCAAGGCCGGGGGGGCGCAAGAGACCCAGTACTTC
-	TRBV10-3	TRBJ2-3	TRBD2	CAISPAGGPTDTQYF	TGTGCCATCAGCCCAGCGGGGGGGCCGACAGATACGCAGTATTTT
-	TRBV5-4	TRBJ2-7	TRBD1	CASSWDRSYEQYF	TGTGCCAGCAGCTGGGACAGATCCTACGAGCAGTACTTC
-	TRBV5-5	TRBJ2-2	TRBD2	CASSPLGSGGNTGELFF	TGTGCCAGCAGCCCCCTGGGGAGCGGGGGGAACACCGGGGAGCTGTTTTTT
-	TRBV5-4	TRBJ2-3	TRBD2	CASSPGASGGWDTQYF	TGTGCCAGCAGCCCCGGGGCTAGCGGGGGGTGGGATACGCAGTATTTT
-	TRBV4-3	TRBJ1-3	-	CASSQDAFGGSGNTIYF	TGCGCCAGCAGCCAAGACGCCTTCGGGGGATCTGGAAACACCATATATTTT
-	TRBV5-6	TRBJ2-3	TRBD1	CASSLGPGQGSTDTQYF	TGTGCCAGCAGCTTGGGCCCGGGACAGGGTAGCACAGATACGCAGTATTTT
-	TRBV15	TRBJ1-1	-	CATSREPTGNTEAFF	TGTGCCACCAGCAGAGAACCCACAGGGAACACTGAAGCTTTCTTT
once	TRBV13	TRBJ2-1	TRBD2	CASSLGTSGGSREQFF	TGTGCCAGCAGCTTAGGCACTAGCGGGGGCTCAAGGGAGCAGTTCTTC
-	TRBV9	TRBJ1-4	-	CASSVEGQVYEKLFF	TGTGCCAGCAGCGTAGAGGGGCAGGTTTATGAAAAACTGTTTTTT
-	TRBV5-4	TRBJ2-5	-	CASSTPRAEETQYF	TGTGCCAGCAGCACCCCCAGGGCAGAGGAGACCCAGTACTTC
once	TRBV9	TRBJ1-3	-	CASSVGQSGNTIYF	TGTGCCAGCAGCGTCGGACAGTCTGGAAACACCATATATTTT
-	TRBV10-3	TRBJ2-2	-	CAIRTPQINTGELFF	TGTGCCATCAGAACACCACAGATAAACACCGGGGAGCTGTTTTTT
-	TRBV10-2	TRBJ2-7	TRBD2	CASGEGGSSYEQYF	TGCGCCAGTGGGGAAGGCGGGAGCTCCTACGAGCAGTACTTC
-	TRBV2	TRBJ1-1	TRBD1	CATNRGGTEAFF	TGTGCCACTAACAGGGGGGGGACTGAAGCTTTCTTT
-	TRBV5-1	TRBJ2-5	-	CASSLEGTRGETQYF	TGCGCCAGCAGCTTGGAAGGGACACGAGGAGAGACCCAGTACTTC
-	TRBV2	TRBJ2-3	TRBD2	CASSLAGAGTDTQYF	TGTGCCAGCAGTTTAGCGGGGGCGGGCACAGATACGCAGTATTTT
few	TRBV4-1	TRBJ1-6	TRBD1	CASSRGTGLSNSPLHF	TGCGCCAGCAGCCGTGGGACAGGCCTTAGTAATTCACCCCTCCACTTT
-	TRBV14	TRBJ2-5	TRBD2	CASSQDRRGGTQYF	TGTGCCAGCAGCCAAGACAGGCGGGGGGGGACCCAGTACTTC
-	TRBV4-3	TRBJ2-1	-	CASSRGHNEQFF	TGCGCCAGCAGCCGAGGGCACAATGAGCAGTTCTTC
-	TRBV10-3	TRBJ2-1	TRBD2	CAISDLAGGNNEQFF	TGTGCCATCAGTGACCTAGCGGGGGGTAACAATGAGCAGTTCTTC
once	TRBV5-4	TRBJ1-2	TRBD1	CASSIPRDREGGYTF	TGTGCCAGCAGCATACCCCGGGACAGGGAGGGGGGCTACACCTTC